This TCR beta chain derives from a study of T cells in Graves' hyperthyroidism and ophthalmopathy. This clonotype was seen more than once but under ten times. Unmatched junction bases numbered 14, after V lost 0 bases and J lost 3 bases. The CDR3 consists of 19 residues. Germline CDR1 and CDR2: MNHEY and SVGEGT. Amplification targeted TCR beta CDR3 regions from RNA transcripts. The TCR CDR3 first-round RT-PCR relied on the HTBI primer set. Each CDR3 protein is one row after TCRdb ran MiXCR on the multiplex PCR reads. This sample yields under 800,000 distinct CDR3 sequences, of which approximately 15% are seen a single time; 10% belongs to the top ten.

The source material was blood. This chain joins TRBV6-2 or TRBV6-3 and TRBJ2-4; 7 bases map to TRBD1. This receptor was identified in a woman aged 18 to 35 with Graves' hyperthyroidism. The CDR3 protein is CASSYSHSYRDSFKNIQYF. The DNA for the CDR3 is TGTGCCAGCAGTTACTCGCACTCCTACCGGGACAGCTTCAAAAACATTCAGTACTTC.